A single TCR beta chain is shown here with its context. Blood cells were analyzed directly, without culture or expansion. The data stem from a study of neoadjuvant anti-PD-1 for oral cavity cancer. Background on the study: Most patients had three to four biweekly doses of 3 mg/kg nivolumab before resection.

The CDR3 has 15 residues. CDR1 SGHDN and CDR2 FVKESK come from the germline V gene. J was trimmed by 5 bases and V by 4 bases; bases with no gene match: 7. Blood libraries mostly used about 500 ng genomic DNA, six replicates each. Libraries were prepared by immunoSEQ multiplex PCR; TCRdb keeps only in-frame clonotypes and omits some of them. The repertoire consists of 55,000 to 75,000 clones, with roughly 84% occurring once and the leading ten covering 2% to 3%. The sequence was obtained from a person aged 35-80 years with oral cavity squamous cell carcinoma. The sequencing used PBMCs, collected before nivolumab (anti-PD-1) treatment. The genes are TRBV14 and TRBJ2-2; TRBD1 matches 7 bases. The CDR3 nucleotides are TGTGCCAGCAGCCGAGGGGGCGGTGGGACCGGGGAGCTGTTTTTT. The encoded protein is CASSRGGGGTGELFF.